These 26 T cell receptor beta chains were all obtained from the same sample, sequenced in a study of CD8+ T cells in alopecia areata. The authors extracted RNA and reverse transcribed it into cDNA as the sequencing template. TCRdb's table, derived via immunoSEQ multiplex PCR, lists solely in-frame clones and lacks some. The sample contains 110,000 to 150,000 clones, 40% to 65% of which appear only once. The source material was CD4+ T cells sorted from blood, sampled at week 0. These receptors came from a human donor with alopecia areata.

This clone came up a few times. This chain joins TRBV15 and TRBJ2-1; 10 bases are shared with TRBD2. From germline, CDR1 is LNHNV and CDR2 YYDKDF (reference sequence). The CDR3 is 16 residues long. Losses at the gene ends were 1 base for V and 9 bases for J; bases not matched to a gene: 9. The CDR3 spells CATSRGEAGGPGEQFF. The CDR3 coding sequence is TGTGCCACCAGCAGAGGGGAAGCGGGAGGGCCGGGTGAGCAGTTCTTC.

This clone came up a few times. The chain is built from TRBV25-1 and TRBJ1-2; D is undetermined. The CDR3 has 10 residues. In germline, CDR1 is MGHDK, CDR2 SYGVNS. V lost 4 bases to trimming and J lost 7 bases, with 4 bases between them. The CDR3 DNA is TGTGCCAGCAGTGGAAGTGGCTACACCTTC. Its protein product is CASSGSGYTF.

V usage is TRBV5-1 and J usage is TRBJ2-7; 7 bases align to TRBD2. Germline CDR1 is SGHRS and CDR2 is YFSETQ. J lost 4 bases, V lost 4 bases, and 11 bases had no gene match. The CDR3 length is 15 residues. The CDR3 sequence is CASSPGAGIPYEQYF. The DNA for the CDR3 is TGCGCCAGCAGCCCGGGAGCGGGGATTCCTTACGAGCAGTACTTC.

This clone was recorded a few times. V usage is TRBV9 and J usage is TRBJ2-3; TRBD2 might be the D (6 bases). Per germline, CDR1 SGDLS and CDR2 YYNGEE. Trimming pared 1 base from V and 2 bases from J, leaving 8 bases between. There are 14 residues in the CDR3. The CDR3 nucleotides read TGTGCCAGCAGCGTAATAGCGGCCACAGATACGCAGTATTTT. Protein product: CASSVIAATDTQYF.

The CDR3 nucleotides read TGTGCCAGCAGCGCACCTAGCGGGAGGTCGGCCACCGGGGAGCTGTTTTTT. Translating it yields CASSAPSGRSATGELFF. J is TRBJ2-2 and V is TRBV9; 11 bases are a match to TRBD2. The CDR3 has 17 amino acids. J gave up 4 bases and V 3 bases, and 8 bases lay outside the gene matches. Germline V gene sequence: CDR1 SGDLS, CDR2 YYNGEE.

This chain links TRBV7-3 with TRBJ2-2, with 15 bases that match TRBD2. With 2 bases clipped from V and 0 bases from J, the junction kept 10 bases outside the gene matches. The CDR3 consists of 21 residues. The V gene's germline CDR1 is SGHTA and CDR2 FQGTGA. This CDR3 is CASSLFAQGTSGRSNTGELFF. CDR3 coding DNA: TGTGCCAGCAGCTTATTCGCCCAAGGGACTAGCGGGAGGTCGAACACCGGGGAGCTGTTTTTT.

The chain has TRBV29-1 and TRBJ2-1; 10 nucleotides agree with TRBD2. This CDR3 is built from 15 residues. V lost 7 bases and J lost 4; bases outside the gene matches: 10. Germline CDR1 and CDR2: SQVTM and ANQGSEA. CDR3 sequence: CSAIPPAGGYNEQFF. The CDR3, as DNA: TGCAGCGCCATTCCCCCAGCGGGAGGGTACAATGAGCAGTTCTTC.

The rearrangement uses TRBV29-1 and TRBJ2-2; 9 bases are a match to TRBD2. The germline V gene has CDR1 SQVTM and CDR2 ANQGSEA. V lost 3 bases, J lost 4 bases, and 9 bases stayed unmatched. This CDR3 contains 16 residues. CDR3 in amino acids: CSVDSSAGGRTGELFF. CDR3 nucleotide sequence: TGCAGCGTTGACTCCTCGGCGGGAGGGCGCACCGGGGAGCTGTTTTTT.

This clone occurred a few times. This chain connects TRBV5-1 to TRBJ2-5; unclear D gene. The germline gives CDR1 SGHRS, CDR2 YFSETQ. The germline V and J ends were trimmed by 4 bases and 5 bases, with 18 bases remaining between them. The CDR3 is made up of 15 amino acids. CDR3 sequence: CASSMDATKFETQYF. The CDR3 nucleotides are TGCGCCAGCAGCATGGACGCCACCAAATTCGAGACCCAGTACTTC. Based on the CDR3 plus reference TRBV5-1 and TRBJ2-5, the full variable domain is KAGVTQTPRYLIKTRGQQVTLSCSPISGHRSVSWYQQTPGQGLQFLFEYFSETQRNKGNFPGRFSGRQFSNSRSEMNVSTLELGDSALYLCASSMDATKFETQYFGPGTRLLVL.

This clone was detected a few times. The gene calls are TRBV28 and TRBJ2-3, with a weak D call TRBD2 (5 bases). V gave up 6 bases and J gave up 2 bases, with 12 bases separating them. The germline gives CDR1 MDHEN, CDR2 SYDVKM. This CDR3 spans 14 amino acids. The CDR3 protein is CASSPTAVTDTQYF. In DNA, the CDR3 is TGTGCCAGCAGCCCCACAGCGGTCACAGATACGCAGTATTTT.

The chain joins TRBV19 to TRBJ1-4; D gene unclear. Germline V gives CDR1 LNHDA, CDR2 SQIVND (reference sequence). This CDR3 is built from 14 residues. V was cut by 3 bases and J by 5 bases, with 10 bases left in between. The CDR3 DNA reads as TGTGCCAGTAGTATCGGGGTGCAGAATGAAAAACTGTTTTTT. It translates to CASSIGVQNEKLFF.

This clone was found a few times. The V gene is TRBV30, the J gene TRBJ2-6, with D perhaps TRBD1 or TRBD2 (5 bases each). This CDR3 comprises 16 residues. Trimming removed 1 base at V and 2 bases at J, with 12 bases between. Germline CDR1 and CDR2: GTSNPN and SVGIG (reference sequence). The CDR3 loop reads CAWSAEGRPGANVLTF. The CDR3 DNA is TGTGCCTGGAGTGCCGAGGGGCGGCCTGGGGCCAACGTCCTGACTTTC.

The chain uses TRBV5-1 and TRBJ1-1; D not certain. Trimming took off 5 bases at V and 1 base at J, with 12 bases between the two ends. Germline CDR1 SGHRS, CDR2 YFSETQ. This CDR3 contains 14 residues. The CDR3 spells CASRDGLENTEAFF. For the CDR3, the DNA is TGCGCCAGCAGGGATGGACTGGAGAACACTGAAGCTTTCTTT.

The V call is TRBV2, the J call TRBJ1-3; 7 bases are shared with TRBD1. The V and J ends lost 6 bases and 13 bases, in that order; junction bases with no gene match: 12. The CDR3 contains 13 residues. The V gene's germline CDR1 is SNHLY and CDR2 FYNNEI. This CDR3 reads CASSGGTVQRIYF. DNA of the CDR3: TGTGCCAGCAGCGGGGGGACAGTACAAAGAATATATTTT.

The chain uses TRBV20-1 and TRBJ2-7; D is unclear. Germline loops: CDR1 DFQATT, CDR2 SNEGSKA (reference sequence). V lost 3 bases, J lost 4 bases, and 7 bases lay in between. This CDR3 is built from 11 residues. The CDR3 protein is CSASPGYEQYF. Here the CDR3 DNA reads TGCAGTGCTAGCCCCGGGTACGAGCAGTACTTC.

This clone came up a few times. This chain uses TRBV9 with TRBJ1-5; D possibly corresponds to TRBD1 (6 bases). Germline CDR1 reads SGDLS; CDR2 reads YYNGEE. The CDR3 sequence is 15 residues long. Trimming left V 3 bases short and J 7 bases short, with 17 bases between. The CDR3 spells CASSAQGQTGQPQHF. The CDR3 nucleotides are TGTGCCAGCAGCGCCCAAGGACAGACGGGACAGCCCCAGCATTTT.

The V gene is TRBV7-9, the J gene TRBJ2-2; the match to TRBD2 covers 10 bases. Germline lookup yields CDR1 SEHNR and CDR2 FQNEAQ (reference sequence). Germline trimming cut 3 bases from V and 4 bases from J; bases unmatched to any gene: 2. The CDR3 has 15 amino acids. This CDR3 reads CASSFTSGTTGELFF. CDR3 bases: TGTGCCAGCAGCTTCACTAGCGGGACCACCGGGGAGCTGTTTTTT.

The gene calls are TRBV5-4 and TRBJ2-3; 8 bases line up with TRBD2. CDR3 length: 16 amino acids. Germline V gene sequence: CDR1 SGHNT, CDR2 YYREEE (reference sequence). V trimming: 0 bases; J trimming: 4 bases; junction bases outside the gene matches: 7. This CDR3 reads CASSLGAGGQPDTQYF. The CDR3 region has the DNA TGTGCCAGCAGCTTGGGGGCGGGAGGCCAGCCAGATACGCAGTATTTT.

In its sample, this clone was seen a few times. The CDR3 DNA sequence: TGTGCCAGCAGTTCCCTCGGGACAGGGCGGAGCACTGAAGCTTTCTTT. This translates into CASSSLGTGRSTEAFF. This chain connects TRBV6-5 to TRBJ1-1, with 9 bases fitting TRBD1. The germline V gene encodes CDR1 MNHEY and CDR2 SVGAGI. The CDR3 sequence is 16 residues long. The V gene end was trimmed by 4 bases and the J gene end by 4 bases; junction bases not matched to a gene: 10.

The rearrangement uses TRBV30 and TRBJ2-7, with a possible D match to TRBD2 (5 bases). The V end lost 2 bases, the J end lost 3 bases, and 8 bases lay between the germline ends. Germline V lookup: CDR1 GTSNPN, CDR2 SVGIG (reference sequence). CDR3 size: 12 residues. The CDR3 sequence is CAWSRGGYEQYF. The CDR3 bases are TGTGCCTGGAGTCGAGGAGGCTACGAGCAGTACTTC.

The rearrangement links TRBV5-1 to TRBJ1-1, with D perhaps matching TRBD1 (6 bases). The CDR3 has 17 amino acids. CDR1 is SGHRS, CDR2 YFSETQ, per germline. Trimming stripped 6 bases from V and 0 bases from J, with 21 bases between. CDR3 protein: CASTPRGVQMMNTEAFF. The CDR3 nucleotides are TGCGCCAGCACCCCGAGGGGGGTACAGATGATGAACACTGAAGCTTTCTTT.

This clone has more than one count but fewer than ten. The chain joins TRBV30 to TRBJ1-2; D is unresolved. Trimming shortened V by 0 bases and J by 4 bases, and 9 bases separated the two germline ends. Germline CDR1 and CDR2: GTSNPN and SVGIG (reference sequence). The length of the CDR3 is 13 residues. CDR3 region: CAWSVSISYGYTF. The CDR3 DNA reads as TGTGCCTGGAGTGTTAGCATTTCCTATGGCTACACCTTC.

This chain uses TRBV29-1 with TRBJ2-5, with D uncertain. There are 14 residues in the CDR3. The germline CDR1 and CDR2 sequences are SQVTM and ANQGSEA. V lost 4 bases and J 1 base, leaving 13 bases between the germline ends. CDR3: CSVGLPLVQETQYF. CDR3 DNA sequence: TGCAGCGTTGGATTGCCGCTAGTCCAAGAGACCCAGTACTTC.

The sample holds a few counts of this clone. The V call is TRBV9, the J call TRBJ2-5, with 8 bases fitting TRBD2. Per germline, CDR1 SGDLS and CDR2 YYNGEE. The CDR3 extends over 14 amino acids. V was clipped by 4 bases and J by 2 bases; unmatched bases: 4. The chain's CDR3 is CASSFGLAQETQYF. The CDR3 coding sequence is TGTGCCAGCAGCTTCGGACTAGCACAAGAGACCCAGTACTTC. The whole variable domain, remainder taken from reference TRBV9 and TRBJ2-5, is DSGVTQTPKHLITATGQRVTLRCSPRSGDLSVYWYQQSLDQGLQFLIQYYNGEERAKGNILERFSAQQFPDLHSELNLSSLELGDSALYFCASSFGLAQETQYFGPGTRLLVL.

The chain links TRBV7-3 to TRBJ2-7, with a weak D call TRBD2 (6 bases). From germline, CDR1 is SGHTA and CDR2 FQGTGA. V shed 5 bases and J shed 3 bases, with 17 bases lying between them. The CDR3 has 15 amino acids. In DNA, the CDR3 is TGTGCCAGCAGCCTGGACGGCGGAGGGGTCTACGAGCAGTACTTC. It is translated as CASSLDGGGVYEQYF.

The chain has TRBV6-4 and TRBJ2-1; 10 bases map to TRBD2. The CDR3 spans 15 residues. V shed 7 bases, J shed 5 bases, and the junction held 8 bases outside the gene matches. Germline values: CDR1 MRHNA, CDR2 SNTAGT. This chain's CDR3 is CASKRTGTSDNEQFF. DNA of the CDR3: TGTGCCAGCAAGAGGACCGGGACTAGCGACAATGAGCAGTTCTTC.